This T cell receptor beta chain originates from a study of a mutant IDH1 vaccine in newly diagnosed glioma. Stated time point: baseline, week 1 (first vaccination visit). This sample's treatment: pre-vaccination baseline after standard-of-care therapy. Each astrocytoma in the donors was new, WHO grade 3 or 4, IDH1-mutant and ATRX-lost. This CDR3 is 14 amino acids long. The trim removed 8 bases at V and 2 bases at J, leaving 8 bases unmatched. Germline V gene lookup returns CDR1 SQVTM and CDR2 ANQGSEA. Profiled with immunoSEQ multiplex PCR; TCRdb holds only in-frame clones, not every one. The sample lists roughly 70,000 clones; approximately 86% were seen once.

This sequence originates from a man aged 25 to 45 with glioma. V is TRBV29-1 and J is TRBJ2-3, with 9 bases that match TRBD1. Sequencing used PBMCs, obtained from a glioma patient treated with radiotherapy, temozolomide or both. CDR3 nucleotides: TGCAGCTCGGTGGACAGGGGTCACACAGATACGCAGTATTTT. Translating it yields CSSVDRGHTDTQYF.